This T cell receptor beta chain originates from a study of immune evolution from preneoplasia to lung adenocarcinoma. Study-level results: Later-stage lesions seemingly showed higher T cell density and diversity than normal lung.

The repertoire was sequenced with immunoSEQ multiplex PCR; TCRdb's copy has only in-frame clones and lacks some. The sample records 14,000 or so clones, 65% to 90% being singletons. This clone was recorded once. Its antigen is unidentified. Losses at the gene ends were 3 bases for V and 6 bases for J; bases not matched to a gene: 1. The germline CDR1 and CDR2 sequences are SGHNT and YENEEA. This CDR3 comprises 13 residues. The sequenced sample consisted of FFPE lung adenocarcinoma in situ tissue. The rearrangement joins TRBV11-3 to TRBJ2-2; 7 bases are a match to TRBD1. The TCR originated in an older donor with lung adenocarcinoma. The CDR3 DNA follows: TGTGCCAGCAGCTTCACAGGGGCCGGGGAGCTGTTTTTT. Its translation: CASSFTGAGELFF.